This T cell receptor (beta chain) was profiled in a study of blood T cell repertoires in COVID-19. Study-level information: Material from acute and convalescent COVID-19 was sourced from the United States, Italy and Spain. T cells, B-cell-depleted T cells, or PBMCs supplied cDNA or gDNA.

Repertoires were generated with immunoSEQ multiplex PCR, while TCRdb's copy carries only in-frame clones and drops some. Here the sample spans around 380,000 clones, roughly 80% being singletons. Turning to this clone: An end of the junction does not agree with germline; a read error may underlie this.

This receptor was taken from a human donor with acute or convalescent COVID-19. The donor label of this sample is uncertain. Sequencing was done on a sample of peripheral blood.

The CDR3 loop reads CASRVSGTGEVHF. The CDR3 nucleotides read TGTGCCAGCAGGGTAAGCGGGACAGGGGAAGTACACTTC. This chain uses TRBV9 with TRBJ2-7; 10 bases agree with TRBD1. The CDR3 runs 13 residues. Germline V lookup: CDR1 SGDLS, CDR2 YYNGEE.